The rows below give T cell receptor beta chains drawn from one sample of a study of T-cell reconstitution after alpha-beta-depleted transplantation in children. TCRdb reprocessed the PCR reads with MiXCR, giving one entry per CDR3 protein. The sample has about 200,000 distinct CDR3 sequences, 5.5% to 7% seen once. The starting material was PBMCs, obtained before TCRalphabeta/CD19-depleted stem cell transplant. These receptors were taken from a boy aged 2-9 years with acute lymphoblastic leukemia, due to receive a stem cell transplant. CDR3s include the opening cysteine and the closing phenylalanine or tryptophan. A D gene is named only where the DNA matches it firmly. Not all rows give a size; the values are once, few, many and, for expanded clones, a class.

D | J | size | V | CDR3 | DNA
- | TRBJ2-5 | - | TRBV18 | CASSPMDSSETQYF | TGTGCCAGCTCACCGATGGACAGTTCCGAGACCCAGTACTTC
TRBD2 | TRBJ2-1 | many | TRBV12-5 | CASPPSGPYNEQFF | TGTGCTAGTCCTCCTAGCGGGCCCTACAATGAGCAGTTCTTC
- | TRBJ2-1 | many | TRBV3-1 | CASSQGRMGEQFF | TGTGCCAGCAGCCAAGGGAGGATGGGTGAGCAGTTCTTC
- | TRBJ2-3 | many | TRBV12-3/TRBV12-4 | CASSYPGEGIDTQYF | TGTGCCAGCAGTTACCCAGGGGAGGGGATAGATACGCAGTATTTT
- | TRBJ1-2 | many | TRBV27 | CASSRAQGFYGYTF | TGTGCCAGCAGTCGGGCACAGGGATTTTATGGCTACACCTTC
- | TRBJ1-5 | many | TRBV12-3/TRBV12-4 | CASSSQENQPQHF | TGTGCCAGCAGTTCACAGGAGAATCAGCCCCAGCATTTT
TRBD1 | TRBJ2-5 | many | TRBV28 | CASSPRTGGWTQYF | TGTGCCAGCAGTCCCAGAACAGGGGGTTGGACCCAGTACTTC
- | TRBJ2-7 | few | TRBV20-1 | CSAPFRQDSGAYEQYF | TGCAGTGCCCCCTTTCGGCAGGACAGCGGAGCGTACGAGCAGTACTTC
- | TRBJ2-7 | few | TRBV21-1 | CASSKALGRENPDEQYF | TGTGCCAGCAGCAAAGCGCTAGGGCGGGAGAACCCAGACGAGCAGTACTTC
- | TRBJ2-3 | few | TRBV30 | CAWSPSRDTQYF | TGTGCCTGGAGTCCCAGCCGAGATACGCAGTATTTT
- | TRBJ2-1 | few | TRBV19 | CASSIEYRGGDEQFF | TGTGCCAGTAGTATAGAATACAGGGGAGGGGATGAGCAGTTCTTC
TRBD1 | TRBJ2-1 | few | TRBV5-5 | CASSYAGTVVPEHFF | TGTGCCAGCAGTTATGCCGGGACAGTAGTTCCTGAGCATTTCTTC
TRBD2 | TRBJ2-7 | few | TRBV6-5 | CASSYGSGTPYEQYF | TGTGCCAGCAGTTACGGGAGCGGGACCCCCTACGAGCAGTACTTC
- | TRBJ2-5 | few | TRBV11-2 | CASSLEAGGMETQYF | TGTGCCAGCAGCTTAGAAGCAGGGGGGATGGAGACCCAGTACTTC
TRBD2 | TRBJ2-1 | many | TRBV29-1 | CSVPSGSYEQFF | TGCAGCGTACCTAGCGGGAGCTATGAGCAGTTCTTC
TRBD1 | TRBJ1-2 | - | TRBV6-5 | CASTRQGIGYTF | TGTGCCAGCACGAGACAGGGAATCGGCTACACCTTC
- | TRBJ1-1 | many | TRBV12-3/TRBV12-4 | CASSRTAEAFF | TGTGCCAGCAGTAGGACAGCTGAGGCTTTCTTT
TRBD1 | TRBJ1-2 | - | TRBV20-1 | CSARQQGTWGYTF | TGCAGTGCTAGGCAACAGGGGACCTGGGGCTACACCTTC
- | TRBJ2-5 | - | TRBV28 | CASRGTQYQETQYF | TGTGCCAGCAGGGGGACACAGTACCAAGAGACCCAGTACTTC
- | TRBJ1-4 | - | TRBV12-3/TRBV12-4 | CASSRGTGEKLFF | TGTGCCAGCAGCAGAGGGACTGGCGAAAAACTGTTTTTT
- | TRBJ2-1 | - | TRBV29-1 | CSVAHRYNEQFF | TGCAGCGTTGCTCACAGATACAATGAGCAGTTCTTC
- | TRBJ2-5 | many | TRBV12-3/TRBV12-4 | CASTGDLETQYF | TGTGCCAGCACTGGGGATTTAGAGACCCAGTACTTC
- | TRBJ2-7 | many | TRBV27 | CASSLWGARDEQYF | TGTGCCAGCAGTTTATGGGGGGCTCGCGACGAGCAGTACTTC
- | TRBJ2-7 | many | TRBV5-1 | CASSLGRDEQYF | TGCGCCAGCAGCTTGGGACGGGACGAGCAGTACTTC
TRBD2 | TRBJ2-1 | many | TRBV15 | CATSRDLYTSTSGPNNEQFF | TGTGCCACCAGCAGAGATCTATACACAAGTACTAGCGGGCCCAACAATGAGCAGTTCTTC
- | TRBJ1-1 | many | TRBV20-1 | CSASRSYTEAFF | TGCAGTGCCTCTAGATCTTACACTGAAGCTTTCTTT
- | TRBJ2-7 | few | TRBV28 | CASPPRLGQNFYEQYF | TGTGCCAGCCCTCCTAGATTGGGCCAGAACTTTTACGAGCAGTACTTC
- | TRBJ2-5 | few | TRBV5-1 | CASGPGGGEETQYF | TGCGCCAGCGGACCTGGAGGGGGTGAAGAGACCCAGTACTTC
- | TRBJ1-5 | - | TRBV6-1 | CASSRSGGEPQHF | TGTGCCAGCAGCCGAAGCGGAGGTGAGCCCCAGCATTTT
- | TRBJ2-3 | many | TRBV6-1 | CASSRTGTLGTDTQYF | TGTGCCAGCAGTCGGACCGGGACCCTCGGCACAGATACGCAGTATTTT
TRBD1 | TRBJ1-4 | many | TRBV7-6 | CASSLGQGGANEKLFF | TGTGCCAGCAGCTTAGGCCAAGGGGGCGCTAATGAAAAACTGTTTTTT
TRBD2 | TRBJ2-1 | - | TRBV2 | CASVFGGAGYNEQFF | TGTGCCAGCGTTTTTGGGGGAGCGGGGTACAATGAGCAGTTCTTC
- | TRBJ2-7 | many | TRBV7-2 | CASSWSGAHYEQYF | TGTGCCAGCAGCTGGTCCGGGGCCCACTACGAGCAGTACTTC